Sequencing of this T cell receptor beta chain was carried out in a study of blood T cell repertoires in COVID-19. Sequencing was performed with immunoSEQ multiplex PCR; in TCRdb, only in-frame clones are kept and a portion is missing. The data hold 450,000 or so clones, with roughly nine tenths observed a single time. The sequenced material came from peripheral blood. This TCR was sampled from a man aged 18-30 years with COVID-19, enrolled during active disease.

CDR3 DNA: TGTGCCAGCAGAGAGGCTAGCGGGAGGGCTTTCGAGCAGTACTTC. It encodes CASREASGRAFEQYF. The chain uses TRBV6-5 and TRBJ2-7, with 12 bases fitting TRBD2. The CDR3 totals 15 residues. CDR1 is MNHEY, CDR2 SVGAGI, per germline. J lost 6 bases, V lost 6 bases, and 9 bases had no gene match.